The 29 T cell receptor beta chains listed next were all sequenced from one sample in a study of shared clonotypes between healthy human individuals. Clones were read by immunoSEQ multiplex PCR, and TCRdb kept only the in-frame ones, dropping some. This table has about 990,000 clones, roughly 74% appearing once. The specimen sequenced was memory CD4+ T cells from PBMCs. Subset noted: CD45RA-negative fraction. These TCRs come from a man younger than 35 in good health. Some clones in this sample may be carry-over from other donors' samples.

CDR3 region: CASSTRAGQGRGTQYF. The CDR3, as DNA: TGTGCCAGCAGCACACGGGCCGGACAGGGGAGAGGGACCCAGTACTTC. The gene calls are TRBV7-9 and TRBJ2-5, with TRBD1 matching over 9 bases. Germline CDR1 is SEHNR and CDR2 is FQNEAQ (reference sequence). The V segment lost 5 bases and the J segment 7 bases; nucleotides outside the gene matches: 14. This CDR3 region has 16 residues.

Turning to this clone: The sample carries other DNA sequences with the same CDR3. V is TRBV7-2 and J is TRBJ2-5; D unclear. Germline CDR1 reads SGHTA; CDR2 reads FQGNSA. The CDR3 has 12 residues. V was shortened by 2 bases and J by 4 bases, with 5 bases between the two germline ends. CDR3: CASSLNAETQYF. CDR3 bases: TGTGCCAGCAGCTTAAATGCAGAGACCCAGTACTTC.

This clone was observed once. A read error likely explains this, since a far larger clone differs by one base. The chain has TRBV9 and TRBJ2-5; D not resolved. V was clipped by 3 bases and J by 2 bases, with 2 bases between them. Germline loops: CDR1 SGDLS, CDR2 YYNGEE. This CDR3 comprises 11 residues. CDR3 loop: CASSAQETQYF. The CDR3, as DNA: TGTGCCAGCAGCGCACAAGAGACCCAGTACTTC.

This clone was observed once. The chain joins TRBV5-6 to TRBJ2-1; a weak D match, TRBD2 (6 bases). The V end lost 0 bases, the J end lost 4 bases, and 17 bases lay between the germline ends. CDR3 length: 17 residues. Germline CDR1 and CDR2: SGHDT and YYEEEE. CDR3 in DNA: TGTGCCAGCAGCTTGGGCTGGGCGGGATCAACTTACAATGAGCAGTTCTTC. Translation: CASSLGWAGSTYNEQFF.

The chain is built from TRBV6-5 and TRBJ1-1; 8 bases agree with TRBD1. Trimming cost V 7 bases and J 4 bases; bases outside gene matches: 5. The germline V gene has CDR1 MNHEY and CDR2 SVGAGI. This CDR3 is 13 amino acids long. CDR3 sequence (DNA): TGTGCCAGCATTACCACAGGGGGCACTGAAGCTTTCTTT. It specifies CASITTGGTEAFF.

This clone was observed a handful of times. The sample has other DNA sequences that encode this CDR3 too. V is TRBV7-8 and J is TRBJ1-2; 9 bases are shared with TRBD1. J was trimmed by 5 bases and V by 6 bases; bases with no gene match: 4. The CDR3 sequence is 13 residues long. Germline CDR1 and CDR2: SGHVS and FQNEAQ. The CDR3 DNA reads TGTGCCAGCAGTTTGGACAGGGGATATGGCTACACCTTC. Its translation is CASSLDRGYGYTF.

CDR3 in amino acids: CASSDAGIGETQYF. As DNA, the CDR3 is TGTGCCAGCAGTGACGCAGGGATTGGGGAGACCCAGTACTTC. J is TRBJ2-5 and V is TRBV6-1, with D maybe TRBD1 (5 bases). Germline CDR1 MNHNS, CDR2 SASEGT. The CDR3 contains 14 residues. The V gene lost 3 bases and the J gene lost 5 bases, with 13 bases spanning the gap.

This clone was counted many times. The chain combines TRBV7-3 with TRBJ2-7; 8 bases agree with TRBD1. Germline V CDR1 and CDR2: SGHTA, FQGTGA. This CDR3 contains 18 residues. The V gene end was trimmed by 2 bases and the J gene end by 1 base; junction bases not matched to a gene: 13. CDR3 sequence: CASSLSGVPGGPSYEQYF. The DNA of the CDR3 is TGTGCCAGCAGCTTATCAGGGGTACCAGGGGGCCCATCCTACGAGCAGTACTTC.

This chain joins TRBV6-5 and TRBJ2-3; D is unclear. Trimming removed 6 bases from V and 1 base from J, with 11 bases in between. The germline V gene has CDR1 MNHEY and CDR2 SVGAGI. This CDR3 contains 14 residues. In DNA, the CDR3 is TGTGCCAGCAGAAGAGACACCGGCACAGATACGCAGTATTTT. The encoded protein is CASRRDTGTDTQYF.

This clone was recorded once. This CDR3 reads CASSFDSNQPQHF. CDR3 nucleotides: TGTGCCAGCAGCTTCGATAGCAATCAGCCCCAGCATTTT. The chain joins TRBV11-2 to TRBJ1-5; D not certain. The germline gives CDR1 SGHAT, CDR2 FQNNGV. This CDR3 has 13 amino acids. V lost 3 bases and J lost 0, with 3 bases in between. Using reference TRBV11-2 and TRBJ1-5 for the parts outside the CDR3, the full variable domain is EAGVAQSPRYKIIEKRQSVAFWCNPISGHATLYWYQQILGQGPKLLIQFQNNGVVDDSQLPKDRFSAERLKGVDSTLKIQPAKLEDSAVYLCASSFDSNQPQHFGDGTRLSIL.

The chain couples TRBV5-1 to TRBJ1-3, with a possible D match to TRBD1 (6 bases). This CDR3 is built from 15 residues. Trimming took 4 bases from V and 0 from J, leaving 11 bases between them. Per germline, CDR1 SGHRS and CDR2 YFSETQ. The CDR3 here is CASSATGNSGNTIYF. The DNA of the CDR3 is TGCGCCAGCAGCGCCACAGGGAACTCTGGAAACACCATATATTTT.

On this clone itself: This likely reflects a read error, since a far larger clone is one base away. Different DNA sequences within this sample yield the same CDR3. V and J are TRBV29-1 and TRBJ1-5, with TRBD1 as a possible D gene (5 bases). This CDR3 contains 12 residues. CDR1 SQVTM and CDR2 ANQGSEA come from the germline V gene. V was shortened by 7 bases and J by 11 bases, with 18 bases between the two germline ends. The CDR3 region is CSASTGGGSQHF. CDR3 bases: TGCAGCGCGTCGACGGGGGGAGGCTCCCAGCATTTT.

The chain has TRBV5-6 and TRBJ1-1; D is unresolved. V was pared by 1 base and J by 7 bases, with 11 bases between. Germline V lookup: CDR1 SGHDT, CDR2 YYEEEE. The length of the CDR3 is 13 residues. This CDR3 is CASSLRREGEAFF. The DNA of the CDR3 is TGTGCCAGCAGCTTGAGAAGGGAGGGTGAAGCTTTCTTT.

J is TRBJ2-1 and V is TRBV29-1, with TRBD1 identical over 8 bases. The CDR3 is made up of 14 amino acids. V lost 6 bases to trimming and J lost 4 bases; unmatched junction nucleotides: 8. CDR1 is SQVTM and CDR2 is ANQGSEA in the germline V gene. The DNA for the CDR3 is TGCAGCGTCCGACAGGGGCCGACATACAATGAGCAGTTCTTC. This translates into CSVRQGPTYNEQFF.

The chain's CDR3 is CATSRTTGAAGTQYF. For the CDR3, the DNA is TGTGCCACCAGCAGGACCACAGGGGCAGCGGGGACCCAGTACTTC. The chain carries TRBV15 and TRBJ2-5; perhaps TRBD1 as D (7 bases). The CDR3 contains 15 residues. Trimming removed 3 bases from V and 7 bases from J, with 18 bases in between. CDR1 and CDR2 (germline): LNHNV, YYDKDF (reference sequence).

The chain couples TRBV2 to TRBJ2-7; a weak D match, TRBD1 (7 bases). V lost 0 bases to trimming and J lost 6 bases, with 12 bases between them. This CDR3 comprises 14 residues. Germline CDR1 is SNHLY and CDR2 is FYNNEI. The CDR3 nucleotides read TGTGCCAGCAGTGAAGCGCAGGGGGGCAGCGAGCAGTACTTC. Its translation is CASSEAQGGSEQYF.

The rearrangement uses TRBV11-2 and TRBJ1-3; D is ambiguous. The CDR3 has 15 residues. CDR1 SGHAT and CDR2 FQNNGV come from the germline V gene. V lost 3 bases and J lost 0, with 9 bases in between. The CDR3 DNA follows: TGTGCCAGCAGCTTTACAGTCCACTCTGGAAACACCATATATTTT. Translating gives CASSFTVHSGNTIYF.

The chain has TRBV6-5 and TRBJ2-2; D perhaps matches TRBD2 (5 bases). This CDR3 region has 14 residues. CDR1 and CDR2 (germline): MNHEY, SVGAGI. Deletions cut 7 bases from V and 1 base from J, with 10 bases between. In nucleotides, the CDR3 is TGTGCCAGCAACCGGGGTTTGAACACCGGGGAGCTGTTTTTT. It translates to CASNRGLNTGELFF.

CDR3 protein: CASRLEASSYEQYF. Here the CDR3 DNA reads TGTGCAAGTCGCTTAGAAGCCAGCTCCTACGAGCAGTACTTC. V and J are TRBV12-2 and TRBJ2-7. TRBV12-2 is recorded as a pseudogene. This CDR3 has 14 amino acids.

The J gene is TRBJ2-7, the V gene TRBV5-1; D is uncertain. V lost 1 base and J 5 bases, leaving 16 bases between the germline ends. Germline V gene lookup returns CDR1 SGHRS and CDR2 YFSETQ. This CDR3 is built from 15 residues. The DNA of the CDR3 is TGCGCCAGCAGCTTGTTGGGAACTGTACAAGACGAGCAGTACTTC. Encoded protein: CASSLLGTVQDEQYF. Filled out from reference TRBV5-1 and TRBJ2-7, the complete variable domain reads KAGVTQTPRYLIKTRGQQVTLSCSPISGHRSVSWYQQTPGQGLQFLFEYFSETQRNKGNFPGRFSGRQFSNSRSEMNVSTLELGDSALYLCASSLLGTVQDEQYFGPGTRLTVT.

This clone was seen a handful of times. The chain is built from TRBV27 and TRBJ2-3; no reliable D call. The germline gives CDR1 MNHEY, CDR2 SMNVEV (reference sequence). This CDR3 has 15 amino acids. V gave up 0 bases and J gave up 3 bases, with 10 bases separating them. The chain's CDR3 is CASSLSGWVTDTQYF. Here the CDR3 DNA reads TGTGCCAGCAGTTTATCGGGGTGGGTAACAGATACGCAGTATTTT.

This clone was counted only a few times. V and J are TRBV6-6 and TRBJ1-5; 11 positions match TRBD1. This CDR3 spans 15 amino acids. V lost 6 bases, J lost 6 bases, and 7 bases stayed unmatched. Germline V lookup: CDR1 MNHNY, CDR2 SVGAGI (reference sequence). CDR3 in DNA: TGTGCCAGCAGGCCGGGCGGGACAGGGGGTCAGCCCCAGCATTTT. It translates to CASRPGGTGGQPQHF.

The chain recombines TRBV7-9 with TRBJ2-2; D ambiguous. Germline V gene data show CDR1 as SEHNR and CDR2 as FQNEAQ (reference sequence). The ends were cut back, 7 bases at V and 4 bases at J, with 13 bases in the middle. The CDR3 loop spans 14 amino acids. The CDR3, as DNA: TGTGCCAGCACCCCGACGCGCGTCACCGGGGAGCTGTTTTTT. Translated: CASTPTRVTGELFF.

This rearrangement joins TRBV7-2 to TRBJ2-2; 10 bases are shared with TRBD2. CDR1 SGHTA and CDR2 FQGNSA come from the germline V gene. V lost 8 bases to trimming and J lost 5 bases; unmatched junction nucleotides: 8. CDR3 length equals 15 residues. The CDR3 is CASSSGRASTGELFF. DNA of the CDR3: TGTGCCAGCTCCAGCGGGAGGGCCAGTACCGGGGAGCTGTTTTTT.

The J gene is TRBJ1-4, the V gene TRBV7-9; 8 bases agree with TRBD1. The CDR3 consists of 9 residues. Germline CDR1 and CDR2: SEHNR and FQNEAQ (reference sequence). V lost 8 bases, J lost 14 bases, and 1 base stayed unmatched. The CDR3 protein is CASHRGLFF. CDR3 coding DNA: TGTGCCAGCCACAGGGGGCTGTTTTTT.

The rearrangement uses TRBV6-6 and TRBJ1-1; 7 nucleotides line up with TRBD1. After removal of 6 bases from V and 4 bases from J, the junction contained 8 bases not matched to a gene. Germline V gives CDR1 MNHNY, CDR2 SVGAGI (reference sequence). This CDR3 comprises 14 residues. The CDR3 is CASRTGMMGTEAFF. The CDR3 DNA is TGTGCCAGCAGGACAGGGATGATGGGCACTGAAGCTTTCTTT.

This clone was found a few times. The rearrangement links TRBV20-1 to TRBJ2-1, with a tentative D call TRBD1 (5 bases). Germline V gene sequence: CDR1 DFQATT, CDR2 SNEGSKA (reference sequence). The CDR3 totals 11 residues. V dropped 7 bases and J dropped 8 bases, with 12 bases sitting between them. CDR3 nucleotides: TGCAGTGGTGGGAAGGGGTATGAGCAGTTCTTC. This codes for CSGGKGYEQFF.

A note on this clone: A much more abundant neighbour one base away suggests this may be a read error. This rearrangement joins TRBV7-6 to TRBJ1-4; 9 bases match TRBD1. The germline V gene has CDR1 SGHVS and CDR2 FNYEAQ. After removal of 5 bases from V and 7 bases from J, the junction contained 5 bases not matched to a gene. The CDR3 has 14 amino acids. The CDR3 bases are TGTGCCAGCAGCCTGGACAGGGGCGGTGAAAAACTGTTTTTT. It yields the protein CASSLDRGGEKLFF.

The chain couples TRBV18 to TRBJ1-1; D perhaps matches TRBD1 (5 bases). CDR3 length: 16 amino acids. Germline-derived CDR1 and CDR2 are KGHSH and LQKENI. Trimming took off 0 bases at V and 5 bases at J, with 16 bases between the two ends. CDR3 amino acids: CASSPPGGRVMTEAFF. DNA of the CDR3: TGTGCCAGCTCACCACCGGGCGGCAGGGTTATGACTGAAGCTTTCTTT.